This TCR beta chain was captured by sequencing in a study of T cell changes during pregnancy in multiple sclerosis. The repertoire was sequenced with immunoSEQ multiplex PCR; TCRdb's copy has only in-frame clones and lacks some. The sample shows under 130,000 clones, approximately 93% of them seen only once. This clone was seen once. The CDR3 has 16 amino acids. Germline V gene sequence: CDR1 SGHDT, CDR2 YYEEEE. With 3 bases removed from V and 5 bases from J, the gap between germline ends came to 17 bases. This receptor was identified in a female donor with multiple sclerosis, enrolled in a pregnancy study. V gene TRBV5-6 combines with J gene TRBJ1-4; D might be TRBD1 (6 bases). The sequences come from peripheral blood, collected after pregnancy. The CDR3 coding sequence is TGTGCCAGCAGCTACTCGGCAGGGGTTCTGAATGAAAAACTGTTTTTT. Its protein is CASSYSAGVLNEKLFF.